Shown below are 7 T cell receptor beta chains from a single sample sequenced in a study of blood T cell repertoires in COVID-19. Using immunoSEQ multiplex PCR, the repertoire was profiled, and TCRdb retains in-frame clones only, with some absent. Among 270,000 or so clones listed, roughly 90% were seen once. The sample comprised peripheral blood. The receptor set was obtained from a man aged 40-49 years with acute or convalescent COVID-19.

The chain is built from TRBV3-1 (or the pseudogene TRBV3-2) and TRBJ1-4; 7 nucleotides match TRBD1. Germline V gene data show CDR1 as LGHDT and CDR2 as YNNKEL (reference sequence). This CDR3 has 15 amino acids. V shed 4 bases, J shed 3 bases, and the junction held 5 bases outside the gene matches. The CDR3 sequence: CASSLTGVANEKLFF. The CDR3 DNA is TGTGCCAGCAGCCTTACAGGGGTAGCTAATGAAAAACTGTTTTTT.

This chain links TRBV6-5 with TRBJ1-2; 10 bases align to TRBD1. Germline V lookup: CDR1 MNHEY, CDR2 SVGAGI. The CDR3 runs to 15 residues. After removal of 7 bases from V and 7 bases from J, the junction contained 12 bases not matched to a gene. The CDR3 spells CASIGFDRGRFGYTF. In nucleotides, the CDR3 is TGTGCCAGCATTGGCTTCGACAGGGGGCGCTTTGGCTACACCTTC.

V usage is TRBV2 and J usage is TRBJ1-2; TRBD1 aligns across 8 bases. The CDR3 is 16 residues long. Trimming cost V 6 bases and J 7 bases; bases outside gene matches: 16. Germline CDR1 SNHLY, CDR2 FYNNEI. CDR3 loop: CASRATGTGEVSGYTF. CDR3 DNA sequence: TGTGCCAGCAGGGCAACCGGGACAGGTGAAGTGAGTGGCTACACCTTC. The full variable domain, its missing parts supplied by reference TRBV2 and TRBJ1-2, is EPEVTQTPSHQVTQMGQEVILRCVPISNHLYFYWYRQILGQKVEFLVSFYNNEISEKSEIFDDQFSVERPDGSNFTLKIRSTKLEDSAMYFCASRATGTGEVSGYTFGSGTRLTVV.

The rearrangement uses TRBV14 and TRBJ2-1; 8 nucleotides align to TRBD1. Germline CDR1 and CDR2: SGHDN and FVKESK. The CDR3 runs 12 residues. V shed 1 base and J 15 bases; nucleotides not matched to a gene: 5. The DNA of the CDR3 is TGTGCCAGCAGCCAAGGTCAGGGGGCCGGGTTCTTC. This codes for CASSQGQGAGFF.

V usage is TRBV6-6 and J usage is TRBJ1-1; no definite D call. Trimming took off 6 bases at V and 8 bases at J, with 16 bases between the two ends. CDR1 and CDR2 (germline): MNHNY, SVGAGI (reference sequence). This CDR3 contains 13 residues. The CDR3, as DNA: TGTGCCAGCAGCCCACGGCCGACTCTCGAAGCTTTCTTT. Residues: CASSPRPTLEAFF.

The chain employs TRBV4-1 and TRBJ2-7; maybe TRBD1 (6 bases). Germline CDR1 is MGHRA and CDR2 is YSYEKL. This CDR3 contains 16 residues. The ends were cut back, 1 base at V and 2 bases at J, with 15 bases in the middle. This CDR3 reads CASSQVGTKTTYEQYF. CDR3 nucleotide sequence: TGCGCCAGCAGCCAAGTCGGGACAAAAACCACCTACGAGCAGTACTTC.

This chain links TRBV12-5 with TRBJ1-1; D gene ambiguous. Between the trimmed V and J ends, which lost 5 bases and 1 base, there was a span of 11 bases. The CDR3 spans 14 residues. From germline, CDR1 is LGHNT and CDR2 FRNRAP. The CDR3 DNA reads TGTGCTAGTGGTCTCGGGGTCTGGAACACTGAAGCTTTCTTT. Translation: CASGLGVWNTEAFF.